These T cell receptor beta chains were read from a single sample in a study of graft-versus-host responses after intestinal transplantation. Only in-frame clones appear in the TCRdb table, and some are missing; sequencing was by immunoSEQ multiplex PCR. The sample yields about 45,000 clones, roughly 90% seen once. The specimen comprised PBMCs, sampled 524 days after transplant. Receptors were obtained from a human patient who received an intestinal transplant, so some T cells may come from the graft donor. Both conserved end residues are part of each CDR3. A D gene is named only where the DNA matches it firmly. The size field is filled for only some rows; it gives once, few, many or a size class.

.,.,TRBJ2-3,TRBV5-1,CASTSFGDTQYF,TGCGCCAGCACCTCGTTTGGGGATACGCAGTATTTT
.,TRBD1,TRBJ1-4,TRBV6-5,CASSQRGQGGEKLFF,TGTGCCAGCAGCCAACGGGGGCAGGGGGGCGAAAAACTGTTTTTT
.,.,TRBJ2-7,TRBV4-1,CASSQEPGLVREQYF,TGCGCCAGCAGCCAAGAGCCAGGTTTGGTAAGGGAGCAGTACTTC
once,TRBD1,TRBJ1-1,TRBV19,CASSRPGQGSTEAFF,TGTGCCAGTAGCCGTCCCGGACAGGGGAGCACTGAAGCTTTCTTT
.,TRBD1,TRBJ2-7,TRBV28,CASKRDRGWYEQYF,TGTGCCAGCAAGCGGGACAGGGGATGGTACGAGCAGTACTTC
.,.,TRBJ2-2,TRBV6-5,CASSYAASNTGELFF,TGTGCCAGCAGTTACGCGGCCAGCAACACCGGGGAGCTGTTTTTT
few,TRBD1,TRBJ1-5,TRBV19,CASRSDRGFVKPQHF,TGTGCCAGTAGATCTGACAGGGGGTTCGTCAAACCCCAGCATTTT
.,.,TRBJ2-5,TRBV28,CASSPEDMGETQYF,TGTGCCAGCAGTCCGGAGGACATGGGAGAGACCCAGTACTTC
once,.,TRBJ2-5,TRBV28,CASSLGPLGTPWGYQETQYF,TGTGCCAGCAGTTTAGGACCTCTAGGGACACCCTGGGGGTACCAAGAGACCCAGTACTTC
.,TRBD2,TRBJ2-7,TRBV28,CASRRPGLAENEQYF,TGTGCCAGCAGGCGCCCGGGGCTAGCGGAGAACGAGCAGTACTTC
.,TRBD2,TRBJ2-1,TRBV2,CASRLAGPIHEQFF,TGTGCCAGCAGACTAGCGGGGCCCATACATGAGCAGTTCTTC
.,TRBD1,TRBJ1-5,TRBV4-2,CASSQEGGQGSIQPQHF,TGTGCCAGCAGCCAAGAGGGGGGACAGGGGTCGATTCAGCCCCAGCATTTT
few,.,TRBJ1-5,TRBV23-1,CASSQTTSEGQPQHF,TGCGCCAGCAGTCAGACAACGAGCGAAGGTCAGCCCCAGCATTTT
.,TRBD1,TRBJ2-5,TRBV6-5,CASSYASGGGQETQYF,TGTGCCAGCAGTTACGCGTCAGGGGGCGGTCAAGAGACCCAGTACTTC
.,.,TRBJ1-2,TRBV7-2,CASSGRQAFYGYTF,TGTGCCAGCAGCGGCCGACAGGCTTTCTATGGCTACACCTTC
.,.,TRBJ2-5,TRBV5-1,CASSSQGIQGGQGETQYF,TGCGCCAGCAGCTCCCAGGGGATACAGGGAGGCCAGGGGGAGACCCAGTACTTC
.,.,TRBJ1-2,TRBV5-1,CASSLGPADGYTF,TGCGCCAGCAGCTTGGGCCCCGCGGATGGCTACACCTTC
.,.,TRBJ1-3,TRBV9,CASSYPTESSGNTIYF,TGTGCCAGCAGCTACCCCACAGAATCCTCTGGAAACACCATATATTTT
.,.,TRBJ2-7,TRBV10-2,CASSEGDYEQYF,TGCGCCAGCAGTGAGGGGGACTACGAGCAGTACTTC
.,TRBD1,TRBJ1-1,TRBV9,CASSPPAGQVNTEAFF,TGTGCCAGCAGCCCTCCAGCCGGACAGGTCAACACTGAAGCTTTCTTT
.,TRBD1,TRBJ2-7,TRBV28,CASRNSRQGSYEQYF,TGTGCCAGCAGAAACTCGAGACAGGGCTCCTACGAGCAGTACTTC
.,TRBD2,TRBJ2-5,TRBV7-6,CASSLGLAGVGAKETQYF,TGTGCCAGCAGCTTGGGCCTAGCGGGGGTGGGGGCGAAGGAGACCCAGTACTTC
.,TRBD1,TRBJ2-7,TRBV7-9,CASSLPRDRAKYEQYF,TGTGCCAGCAGCTTACCCCGGGACAGGGCGAAATACGAGCAGTACTTC
.,.,TRBJ2-4,TRBV7-8,CASSLARVTRTKNIQYF,TGTGCCAGCAGCTTAGCGCGGGTCACACGGACCAAAAACATTCAGTACTTC
.,TRBD2,TRBJ2-1,TRBV28,CASSLFRLAGGPGYNEQFF,TGTGCCAGCAGTTTATTTCGGCTAGCGGGAGGGCCGGGTTACAATGAGCAGTTCTTC